This TCR beta chain was recovered during a study of blood T cell repertoires in COVID-19 (dated by TCRdb to 2018 to 2020). Background on the whole study: The collaborator samples originated in the United States, Italy and Spain and spanned the acute and convalescent phases of COVID-19. The prospective study material was composed of cDNA or gDNA derived from T cells, B-cell-depleted T cells, or PBMCs. The dataset comprised deeply sampled blood TCRbeta repertoires from subjects exposed to, actively infected with, or recovered from COVID-19. The repertoires were released in a freely available public database intended as a resource for research on the immune response to SARS-CoV-2. The samples were drawn from the first 160 participants of the ongoing ImmuneRACE study and from 950 to 1,500 subjects provided by 6 global collaborators. A de-identified subject ID, COVID-19 status, age in years and sex were almost always included in the sample metadata. HLA class I and class II types, where available, came from metadata supplied by the sample provider rather than from assay-based typing. The full study reports these points: How much clinical and demographic metadata was included differed by source and by participant, and the metadata was provided uncurated.

The immunoSEQ Assay, a bias-controlled multiplex PCR, was used to amplify TCRbeta CDR3 regions from genomic DNA. In the paper's pipeline: The number of nucleated cells in each sample was estimated from the amplification of reference gene primers within the assay. To quantify the absolute abundance of each unique TCRbeta CDR3 rearrangement, sequence reads were collapsed and filtered. For each sample, productive Simpson clonality was calculated as the square root of Simpson's diversity index over productive rearrangements. TCRdb obtained this table from immuneACCESS and retained in-frame rearrangements with V and J assigned. These tables miss some clones; where compared with another copy, unresolved V genes account for less than half of the shortfall, and the remainder is unexplained. That table gives V, J and clone size, and the DNA gave D and trimming. This sample lists roughly 200,000 clones; nearly 90% were detected once. The ten largest make up 6.2% of the sample.

A second Seattle source provided samples from volunteer blood donors who had recovered from COVID-19. Each collaborating institution followed its own protocols to collect whole blood in K2EDTA tubes. For TCRbeta analysis, collaborators shipped samples as frozen whole blood, isolated PBMCs, or DNA extracted from either of those sample types. In the germline V gene, CDR1 corresponds to SGHRS and CDR2 to YFSETQ. The CDR3 runs 18 residues from the cysteine to the phenylalanine. The entry retains the CDR3 DNA only, 54 bases that are in frame from base 1. V is trimmed back by 3 bases and J by 4 bases, and the junction contains 17 bases that no gene match accounts for. With regard to this clone: Its antigen is still unknown. No base-level quality is on record; no much larger clone is a single base apart.

The receptor chain draws on TRBV5-1 and TRBJ1-2; 8 central bases correspond to TRBD1. The specimen sequenced was peripheral blood. The clonotype comes from a woman between 40 and 55 years old who had recovered from COVID-19. The sequence in DNA is TGCGCCAGCAGCTCGGACGGGACCACAGGGGGATCCTCCTATGGCTACACCTTC. It encodes CASSSDGTTGGSSYGYTF.